This record covers a single TCR beta chain. Its antigen is not identified. From germline, CDR1 is SGHTA and CDR2 FQGNSA. The V end lost 5 bases, the J end lost 4 bases, and 16 bases lay between the germline ends. The CDR3 has 15 amino acids. 60 Vbeta and 13 Jbeta primers were used in PCR. The authors' processing: Per a later analysis, the number of unique TCR beta chains was roughly 87 million, of which roughly 11 million were shared. Using immunoSEQ multiplex PCR, the repertoire was profiled, and TCRdb retains in-frame clones only, with some absent. That table gives V, J and clone size, and the DNA gave D and trimming. The sample carries around 160,000 clones, roughly two thirds recorded once. The entry originates in a study of cytomegalovirus exposure and HLA in healthy donors. General study findings and limits: Presence/absence analysis assumed near-uniform sequencing depth across donors.

The chain has TRBV7-2 and TRBJ2-3; possible D gene TRBD2, 6 bases. Sequencing was done on a sample of PBMCs. This clonotype was sampled from a young woman in good health and CMV-seropositive. This CDR3 is CASSAGFSRPDTQYF. CDR3 nucleotides: TGTGCCAGCAGCGCGGGATTTTCGAGGCCAGATACGCAGTATTTT.